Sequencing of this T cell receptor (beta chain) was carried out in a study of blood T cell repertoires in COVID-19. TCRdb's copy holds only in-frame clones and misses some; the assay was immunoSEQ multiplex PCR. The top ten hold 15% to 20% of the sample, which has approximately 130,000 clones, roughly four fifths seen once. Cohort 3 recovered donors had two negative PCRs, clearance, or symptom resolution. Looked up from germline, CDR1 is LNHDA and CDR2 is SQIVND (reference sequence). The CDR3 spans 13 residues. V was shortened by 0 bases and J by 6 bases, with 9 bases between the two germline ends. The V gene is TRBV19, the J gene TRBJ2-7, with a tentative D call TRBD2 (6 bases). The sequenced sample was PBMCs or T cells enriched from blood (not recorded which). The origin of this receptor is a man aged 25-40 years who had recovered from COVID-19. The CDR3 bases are TGTGCCAGTAGTATAGAGGTACTAGCCGAGCAGTACTTC. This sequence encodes CASSIEVLAEQYF.